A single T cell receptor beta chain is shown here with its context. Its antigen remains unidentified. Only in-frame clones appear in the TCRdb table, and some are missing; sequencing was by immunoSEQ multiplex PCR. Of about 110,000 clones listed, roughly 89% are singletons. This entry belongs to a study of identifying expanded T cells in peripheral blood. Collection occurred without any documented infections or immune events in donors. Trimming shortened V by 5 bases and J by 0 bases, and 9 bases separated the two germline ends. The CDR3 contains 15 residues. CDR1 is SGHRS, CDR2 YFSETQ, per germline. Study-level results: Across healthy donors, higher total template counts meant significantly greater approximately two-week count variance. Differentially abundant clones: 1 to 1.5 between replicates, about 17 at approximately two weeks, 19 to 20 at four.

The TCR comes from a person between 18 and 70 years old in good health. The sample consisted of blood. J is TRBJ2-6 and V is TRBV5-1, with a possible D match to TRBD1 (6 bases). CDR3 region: CASRQGSSGANVLTF. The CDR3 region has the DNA TGCGCCAGCAGACAGGGAAGCTCTGGGGCCAACGTCCTGACTTTC.